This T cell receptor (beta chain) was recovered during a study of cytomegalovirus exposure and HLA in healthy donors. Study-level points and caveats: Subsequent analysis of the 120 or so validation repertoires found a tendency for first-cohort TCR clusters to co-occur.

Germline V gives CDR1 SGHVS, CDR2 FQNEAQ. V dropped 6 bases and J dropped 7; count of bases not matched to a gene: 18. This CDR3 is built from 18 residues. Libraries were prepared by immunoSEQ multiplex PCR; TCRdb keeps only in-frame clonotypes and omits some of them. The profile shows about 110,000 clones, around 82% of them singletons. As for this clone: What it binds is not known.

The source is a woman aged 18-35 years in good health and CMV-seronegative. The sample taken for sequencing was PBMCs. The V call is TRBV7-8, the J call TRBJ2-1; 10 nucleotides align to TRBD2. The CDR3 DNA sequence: TGTGCCAGCAGGAGGGGGATGAATATAGCGGGGGGATCAAATGAGCAGTTCTTC. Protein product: CASRRGMNIAGGSNEQFF.